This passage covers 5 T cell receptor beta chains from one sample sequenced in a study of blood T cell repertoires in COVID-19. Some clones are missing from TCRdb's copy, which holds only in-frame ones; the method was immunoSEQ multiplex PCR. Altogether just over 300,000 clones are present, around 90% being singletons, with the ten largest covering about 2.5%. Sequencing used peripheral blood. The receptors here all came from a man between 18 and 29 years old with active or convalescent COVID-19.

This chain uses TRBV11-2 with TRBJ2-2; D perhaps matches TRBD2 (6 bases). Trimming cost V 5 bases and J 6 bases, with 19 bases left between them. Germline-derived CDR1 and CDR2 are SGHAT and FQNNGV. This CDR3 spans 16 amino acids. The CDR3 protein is CASSAPSEDYSGELFF. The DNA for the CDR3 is TGTGCCAGCAGCGCCCCCTCAGAGGACTATTCCGGGGAGCTGTTTTTT.

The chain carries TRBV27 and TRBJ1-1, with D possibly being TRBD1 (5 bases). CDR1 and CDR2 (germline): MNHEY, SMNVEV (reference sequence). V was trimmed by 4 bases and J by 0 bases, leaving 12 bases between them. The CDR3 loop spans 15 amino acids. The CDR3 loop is CASSSNRFLNTEAFF. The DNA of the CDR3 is TGTGCCAGCAGTTCGAACAGGTTCTTGAACACTGAAGCTTTCTTT.

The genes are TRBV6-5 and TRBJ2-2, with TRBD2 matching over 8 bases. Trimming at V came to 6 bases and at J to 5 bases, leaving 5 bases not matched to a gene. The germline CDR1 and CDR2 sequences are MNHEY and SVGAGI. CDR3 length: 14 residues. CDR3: CASSSTGGTGELFF. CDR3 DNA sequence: TGTGCCAGCAGCAGCACGGGGGGGACCGGGGAGCTGTTTTTT.

CDR3 in DNA: TGTGCCAGCAGCGAACAGGGACAGGGGGCCTCCTACGAGCAGTACTTC. This translates into CASSEQGQGASYEQYF. The chain links TRBV11-3 to TRBJ2-7; TRBD1 matches at 12 bases. The V gene end was trimmed by 5 bases and the J gene end by 0 bases; junction bases not matched to a gene: 5. CDR1 is SGHNT and CDR2 is YENEEA in the germline V gene. The CDR3 length is 16 residues.

Written as DNA, the CDR3 is TGTGCCACCAGCAGAGCCCGTTTGGTAGGGAGCCAGCCCCAGCATTTT. Translated: CATSRARLVGSQPQHF. The chain carries TRBV15 and TRBJ1-5; D not resolved. Germline V gene sequence: CDR1 LNHNV, CDR2 YYDKDF (reference sequence). V gave up 1 base and J gave up 7 bases, with 17 bases separating them. This CDR3 is built from 16 residues.